Presented here are 20 T cell receptor beta chains from one specimen sequenced in a study of response to subunit inactivated influenza vaccine. Each CDR3 protein is one row after TCRdb ran MiXCR on the RT-PCR reads. This sample carries around 170,000 distinct CDR3 sequences, roughly a tenth of them seen once, and the ten largest clones take under 40%. The material sequenced was CD8+ T cells sorted from PBMCs, taken around 2 years after vaccination. These receptor sequences come from a man in his fifties or sixties who received an inactivated influenza vaccine.

The table lists this clonotype with a few counts. V and J are TRBV7-8 and TRBJ2-1; 13 positions agree with TRBD2. This CDR3 is 18 amino acids long. Trimming at V came to 5 bases and at J to 0 bases, leaving 7 bases not matched to a gene. CDR1 is SGHVS, CDR2 FQNEAQ, per germline. The CDR3 loop reads CASSLPTSGGPSYNEQFF. For the CDR3, the DNA is TGTGCCAGCAGCCTACCGACTAGCGGGGGGCCCTCCTACAATGAGCAGTTCTTC.

J is TRBJ2-1 and V is TRBV27, with 9 bases lining up with TRBD2. The CDR3 consists of 15 residues. V lost 3 bases and J lost 4; bases outside the gene matches: 4. The germline CDR1 and CDR2 sequences are MNHEY and SMNVEV (reference sequence). The chain's CDR3 is CASSFSLAGYNEQFF. CDR3 bases: TGTGCCAGCAGTTTTTCTCTAGCGGGGTACAATGAGCAGTTCTTC.

The chain uses TRBV7-2 and TRBJ2-3; unclear D gene. V lost 2 bases and J 4 bases, leaving 10 bases between the germline ends. CDR3 length equals 14 residues. Germline CDR1 SGHTA, CDR2 FQGNSA. Here the CDR3 DNA reads TGTGCCAGCAGCTTAAAGTCCGTAGCAGATACGCAGTATTTT. Its protein product is CASSLKSVADTQYF.

Only a few counts were recorded for this clonotype. The chain links TRBV10-3 to TRBJ2-2; no firm D call. This CDR3 is built from 13 residues. Deletions cut 8 bases from V and 3 bases from J, with 10 bases between. The germline gives CDR1 ENHRY, CDR2 SYGVKD. CDR3 loop: CAILSIDTGELFF. In DNA form, the CDR3 reads TGTGCCATCCTTTCTATAGACACCGGGGAGCTGTTTTTT.

This clonotype has more than one count but fewer than ten. The rearrangement links TRBV9 to TRBJ1-2, with D hard to call. The CDR3 is made up of 12 amino acids. Deletions cut 3 bases from V and 13 bases from J, with 16 bases between. CDR1 and CDR2 (germline): SGDLS, YYNGEE. For the CDR3, the DNA is TGTGCCAGCAGCGACGCGACCGAAAGGCTCACCTTC. Its protein is CASSDATERLTF.

This rearrangement joins TRBV10-3 to TRBJ2-2; D might be TRBD2 (6 bases). The V gene's germline CDR1 is ENHRY and CDR2 SYGVKD. V was cut by 7 bases and J by 4 bases, with 16 bases left in between. The CDR3 runs to 15 residues. CDR3 sequence: CAIKNPGLPTGELFF. CDR3 nucleotides: TGTGCCATCAAAAACCCGGGACTTCCCACCGGGGAGCTGTTTTTT.

This clonotype has a handful of counts. J is TRBJ2-1 and V is TRBV15; 8 bases map to TRBD1. After removal of 4 bases from V and 3 bases from J, the junction contained 11 bases not matched to a gene. The CDR3 is 17 residues long. Germline V gene data show CDR1 as LNHNV and CDR2 as YYDKDF (reference sequence). In nucleotides, the CDR3 is TGTGCCACCAGCACCACTGCCGGCGGGACAGGCTACAATGAGCAGTTCTTC. It yields the protein CATSTTAGGTGYNEQFF.

The J gene is TRBJ1-2, the V gene TRBV7-9; 8 bases are shared with TRBD1. Trimming cost V 1 base and J 7 bases; bases outside gene matches: 5. Looked up from germline, CDR1 is SEHNR and CDR2 is FQNEAQ (reference sequence). This CDR3 is 14 amino acids long. The CDR3 bases are TGTGCCAGCAGCTTAGGGCAGGGGGCGATTGGCTACACCTTC. This encodes CASSLGQGAIGYTF.

This chain uses TRBV2 with TRBJ2-7; the D is unclear. Germline CDR1 SNHLY, CDR2 FYNNEI. V was shortened by 6 bases and J by 5 bases, with 11 bases between the two germline ends. The CDR3 is 12 residues long. CDR3 coding DNA: TGTGCCAGCAGCGGAGACGTCCACGAGCAGTACTTC. Its protein product is CASSGDVHEQYF.

This sequence joins TRBV7-9 and TRBJ2-1; D not certain. The CDR3 runs to 14 residues. Germline assignment: CDR1 SEHNR and CDR2 FQNEAQ (reference sequence). V was cut by 8 bases and J by 8 bases, with 19 bases left in between. Here the CDR3 DNA reads TGTGCCAGCGCATATACGATTGGGCCCGATGAGCAGTTCTTC. It specifies CASAYTIGPDEQFF.

V usage is TRBV20-1 and J usage is TRBJ1-2, with no clear D. V was shortened by 3 bases and J by 3 bases, with 11 bases between the two germline ends. Germline values: CDR1 DFQATT, CDR2 SNEGSKA (reference sequence). The CDR3 totals 13 residues. The CDR3 DNA reads TGCAGTGCTAGGAAAAGTATTTACTATGGCTACACCTTC. Translating gives CSARKSIYYGYTF.

This rearrangement joins TRBV13 to TRBJ2-7; 7 bases are a match to TRBD1. The germline CDR1 and CDR2 sequences are PRHDT and FYEKMQ (reference sequence). Trimming removed 2 bases from V and 7 bases from J; junction bases left unmatched: 8. This CDR3 spans 14 amino acids. In nucleotides, the CDR3 is TGTGCCAGCAGCTTACAAAGGGGGCAGGGGGAGCAGTACTTC. It specifies CASSLQRGQGEQYF.

The chain uses TRBV6-5 and TRBJ2-1; D is possibly TRBD2 (5 bases). This CDR3 has 12 residues. V was trimmed by 2 bases and J by 12 bases, leaving 11 bases between them. Germline lookup yields CDR1 MNHEY and CDR2 SVGAGI. The CDR3 spells CASSYEGLGQFF. The CDR3 nucleotides are TGTGCCAGCAGTTACGAGGGCCTTGGGCAGTTCTTC.

This clonotype was counted a few times. The chain is built from TRBV4-1 and TRBJ1-1, with D possibly TRBD1 on 6 matching bases. This CDR3 comprises 15 residues. Trimming stripped 4 bases from V and 5 bases from J, with 17 bases between. Germline lookup yields CDR1 MGHRA and CDR2 YSYEKL. CDR3: CASSLRGGLGTEAFF. Here the CDR3 DNA reads TGCGCCAGCAGCCTCAGGGGAGGGTTGGGTACTGAAGCTTTCTTT.

This sequence joins TRBV7-9 and TRBJ1-2, with D tentatively TRBD1 (6 bases). There are 16 residues in the CDR3. Trimming shortened V by 1 base and J by 2 bases, and 14 bases separated the two germline ends. Germline assignment: CDR1 SEHNR and CDR2 FQNEAQ (reference sequence). The CDR3 is CASSLDDQGTNYGYTF. The CDR3 DNA reads TGTGCCAGCAGCTTAGACGATCAGGGGACCAACTATGGCTACACCTTC. Full variable domain (outside the CDR3, taken from reference TRBV7-9 and TRBJ1-2): DTGVSQNPRHKITKRGQNVTFRCDPISEHNRLYWYRQTLGQGPEFLTYFQNEAQLEKSRLLSDRFSAERPKGSFSTLEIQRTEQGDSAMYLCASSLDDQGTNYGYTFGSGTRLTVV.

The table lists this clonotype with a few counts. This chain connects TRBV11-2 to TRBJ1-1; D is unclear. This CDR3 contains 12 residues. V lost 1 base to trimming and J lost 7 bases, with 7 bases between them. Germline CDR1 SGHAT, CDR2 FQNNGV. The CDR3 DNA reads TGTGCCAGCAGCTTAGTTCGCGTTGAAGCTTTCTTT. It specifies CASSLVRVEAFF.

This clonotype has ten or more counts. V gene TRBV30 combines with J gene TRBJ2-1; D may be TRBD1 or TRBD2 (5 bases each). Germline V lookup: CDR1 GTSNPN, CDR2 SVGIG (reference sequence). CDR3 length: 13 residues. V shed 0 bases and J shed 15 bases, with 18 bases lying between them. The CDR3 bases are TGTGCCTGGAGTGTTTCCAACACCGGGGCCGCGTTCTTC. As protein: CAWSVSNTGAAFF.

This clonotype was recorded a few times. The chain is built from TRBV29-1 and TRBJ2-7; D is perhaps TRBD1 (5 bases). This CDR3 contains 15 residues. Trimming stripped 1 base from V and 0 bases from J, with 13 bases between. The germline V gene encodes CDR1 SQVTM and CDR2 ANQGSEA. CDR3 sequence (DNA): TGCAGCGTTGAAGGGGGTAGGGGTCGCTCCTACGAGCAGTACTTC. It translates to CSVEGGRGRSYEQYF.

This chain uses TRBV6-1 with TRBJ2-2; 10 bases map to TRBD1. Germline V gene data show CDR1 as MNHNS and CDR2 as SASEGT. The junction had 1 base not matched to a gene; V was cut back by 3 bases and J by 3 bases. The CDR3 is 15 amino acids. The CDR3 sequence: CASSEGTGDTGELFF. In DNA, the CDR3 is TGTGCCAGCAGTGAGGGGACAGGGGACACCGGGGAGCTGTTTTTT.

CDR3 DNA: TGTGCCAGCAGTCGCTCCACGGGACCGATATACAATGAGCAGTTCTTC. Protein product: CASSRSTGPIYNEQFF. This rearrangement joins TRBV6-1 to TRBJ2-1; perhaps D is TRBD1 or TRBD2 (5 bases each). The germline V gene has CDR1 MNHNS and CDR2 SASEGT. V was pared by 5 bases and J by 4 bases, with 18 bases between. The CDR3 contains 16 residues.